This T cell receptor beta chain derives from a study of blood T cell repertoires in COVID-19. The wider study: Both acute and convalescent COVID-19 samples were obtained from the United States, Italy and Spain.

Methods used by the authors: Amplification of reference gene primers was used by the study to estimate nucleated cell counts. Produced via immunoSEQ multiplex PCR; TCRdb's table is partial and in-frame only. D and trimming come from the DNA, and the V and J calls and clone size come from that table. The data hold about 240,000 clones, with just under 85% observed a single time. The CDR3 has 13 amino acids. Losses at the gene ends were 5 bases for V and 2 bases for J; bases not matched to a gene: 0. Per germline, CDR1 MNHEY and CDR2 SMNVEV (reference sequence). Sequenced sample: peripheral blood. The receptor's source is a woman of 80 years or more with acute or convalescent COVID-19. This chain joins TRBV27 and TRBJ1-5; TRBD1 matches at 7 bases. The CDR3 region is CASSGTGNQPQHF. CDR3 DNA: TGTGCCAGCAGTGGGACAGGCAATCAGCCCCAGCATTTT.